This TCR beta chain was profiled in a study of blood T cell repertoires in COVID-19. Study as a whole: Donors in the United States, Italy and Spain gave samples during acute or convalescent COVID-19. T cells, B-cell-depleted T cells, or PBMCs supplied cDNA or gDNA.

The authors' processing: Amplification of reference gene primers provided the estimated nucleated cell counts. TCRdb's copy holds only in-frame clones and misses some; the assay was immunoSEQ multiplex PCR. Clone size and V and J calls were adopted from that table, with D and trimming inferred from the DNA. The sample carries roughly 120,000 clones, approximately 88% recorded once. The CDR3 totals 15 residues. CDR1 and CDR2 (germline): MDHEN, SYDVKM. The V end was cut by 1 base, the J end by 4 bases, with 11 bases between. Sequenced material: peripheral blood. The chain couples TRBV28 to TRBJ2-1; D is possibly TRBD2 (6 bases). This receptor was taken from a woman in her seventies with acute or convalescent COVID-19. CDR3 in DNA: TGTGCCAGCAGTTTATTCGGGAGAGGTTACAATGAGCAGTTCTTC. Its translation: CASSLFGRGYNEQFF.